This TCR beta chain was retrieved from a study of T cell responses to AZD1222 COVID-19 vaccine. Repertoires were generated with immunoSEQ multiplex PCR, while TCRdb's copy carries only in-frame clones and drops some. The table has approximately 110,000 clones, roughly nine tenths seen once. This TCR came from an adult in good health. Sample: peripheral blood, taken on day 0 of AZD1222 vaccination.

CDR3 residues: CASSEETQYF. The CDR3 region has the DNA TGTGCCAGCAGCGAAGAGACCCAGTACTTC. This sequence joins TRBV25-1 and TRBJ2-5; D remains unclear. Germline values: CDR1 MGHDK, CDR2 SYGVNS. The CDR3 totals 10 residues. The germline V and J ends were trimmed by 6 bases and 3 bases, with 2 bases remaining between them.